This record covers a single T cell receptor beta chain. Antigen: not known. The data originate from a study of post-analysis software for immune sequencing data. The study, taken as a whole, reports: The F measure placed samples prepared in the same batch into strongly shared clusters.

The library was made from cDNA and included unique molecular identifiers. TCRdb independently ran MiXCR on the PCR reads; one entry per CDR3 protein. This sample carries hundreds of thousands of distinct CDR3 sequences, roughly 27% of them seen once, and the ten largest clones take around 0.56%. Sequences were obtained from blood. The TCR sequence derives from a girl between 5 and 17 years old with multiple sclerosis.

The DNA of the CDR3 is TGTGCCAGCGGCAACCCAGCTAGCGGGAGGGGGGGGGAGACCCAGTACTTC. This gives the protein CASGNPASGRGGETQYF. This chain links TRBV7-2 with TRBJ2-5; TRBD2 agrees at 12 bases. This CDR3 has 17 residues. CDR1 is SGHTA and CDR2 is FQGNSA in the germline V gene. V lost 8 bases to trimming and J lost 5 bases; unmatched junction nucleotides: 15.